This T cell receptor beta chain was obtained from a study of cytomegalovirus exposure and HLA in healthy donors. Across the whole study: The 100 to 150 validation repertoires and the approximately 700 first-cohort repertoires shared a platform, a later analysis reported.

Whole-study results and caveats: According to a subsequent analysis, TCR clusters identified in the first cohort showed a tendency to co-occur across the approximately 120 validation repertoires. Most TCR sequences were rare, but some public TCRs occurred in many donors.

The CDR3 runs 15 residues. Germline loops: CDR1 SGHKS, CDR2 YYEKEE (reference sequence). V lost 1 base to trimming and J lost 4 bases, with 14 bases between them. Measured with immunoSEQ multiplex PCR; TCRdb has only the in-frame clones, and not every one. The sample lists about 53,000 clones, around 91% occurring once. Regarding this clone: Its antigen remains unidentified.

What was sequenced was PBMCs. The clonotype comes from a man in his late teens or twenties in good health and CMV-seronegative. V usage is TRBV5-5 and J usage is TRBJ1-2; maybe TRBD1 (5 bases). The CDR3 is CASSLIAGLGYGYTF. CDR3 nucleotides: TGTGCCAGCAGCTTGATTGCAGGGCTCGGCTATGGCTACACCTTC.